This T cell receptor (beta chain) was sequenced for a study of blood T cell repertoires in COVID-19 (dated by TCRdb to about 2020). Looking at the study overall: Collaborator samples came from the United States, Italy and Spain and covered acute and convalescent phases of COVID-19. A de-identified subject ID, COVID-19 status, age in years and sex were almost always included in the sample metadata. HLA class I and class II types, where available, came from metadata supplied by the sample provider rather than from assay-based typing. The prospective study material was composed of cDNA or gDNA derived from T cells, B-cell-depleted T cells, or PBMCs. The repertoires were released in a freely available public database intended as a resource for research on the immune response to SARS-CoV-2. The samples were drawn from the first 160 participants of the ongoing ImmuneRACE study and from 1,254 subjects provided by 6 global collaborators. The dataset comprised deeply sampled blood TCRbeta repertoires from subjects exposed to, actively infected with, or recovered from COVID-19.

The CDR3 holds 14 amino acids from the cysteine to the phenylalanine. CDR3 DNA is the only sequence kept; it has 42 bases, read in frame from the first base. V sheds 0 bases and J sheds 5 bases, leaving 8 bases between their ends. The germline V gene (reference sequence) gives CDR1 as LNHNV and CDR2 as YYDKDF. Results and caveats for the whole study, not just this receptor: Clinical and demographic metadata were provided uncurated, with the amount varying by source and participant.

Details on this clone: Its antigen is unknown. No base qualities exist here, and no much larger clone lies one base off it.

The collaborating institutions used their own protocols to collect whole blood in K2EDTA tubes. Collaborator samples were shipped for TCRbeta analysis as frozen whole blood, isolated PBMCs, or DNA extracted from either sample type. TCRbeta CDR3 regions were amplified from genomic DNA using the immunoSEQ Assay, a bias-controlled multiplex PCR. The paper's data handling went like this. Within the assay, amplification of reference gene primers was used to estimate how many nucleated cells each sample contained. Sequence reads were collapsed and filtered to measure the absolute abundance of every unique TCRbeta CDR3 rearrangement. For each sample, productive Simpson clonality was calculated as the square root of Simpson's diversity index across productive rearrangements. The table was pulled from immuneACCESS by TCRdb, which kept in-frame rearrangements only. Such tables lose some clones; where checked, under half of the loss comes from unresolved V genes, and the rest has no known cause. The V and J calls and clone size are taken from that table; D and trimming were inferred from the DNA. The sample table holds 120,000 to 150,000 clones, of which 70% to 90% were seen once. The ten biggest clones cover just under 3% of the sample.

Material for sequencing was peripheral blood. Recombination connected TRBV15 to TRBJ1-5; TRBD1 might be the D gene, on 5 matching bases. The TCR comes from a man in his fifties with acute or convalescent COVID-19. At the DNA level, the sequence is TGTGCCACCAGCAGAGACAGGGATCATCAGCCCCAGCATTTT. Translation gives CATSRDRDHQPQHF.